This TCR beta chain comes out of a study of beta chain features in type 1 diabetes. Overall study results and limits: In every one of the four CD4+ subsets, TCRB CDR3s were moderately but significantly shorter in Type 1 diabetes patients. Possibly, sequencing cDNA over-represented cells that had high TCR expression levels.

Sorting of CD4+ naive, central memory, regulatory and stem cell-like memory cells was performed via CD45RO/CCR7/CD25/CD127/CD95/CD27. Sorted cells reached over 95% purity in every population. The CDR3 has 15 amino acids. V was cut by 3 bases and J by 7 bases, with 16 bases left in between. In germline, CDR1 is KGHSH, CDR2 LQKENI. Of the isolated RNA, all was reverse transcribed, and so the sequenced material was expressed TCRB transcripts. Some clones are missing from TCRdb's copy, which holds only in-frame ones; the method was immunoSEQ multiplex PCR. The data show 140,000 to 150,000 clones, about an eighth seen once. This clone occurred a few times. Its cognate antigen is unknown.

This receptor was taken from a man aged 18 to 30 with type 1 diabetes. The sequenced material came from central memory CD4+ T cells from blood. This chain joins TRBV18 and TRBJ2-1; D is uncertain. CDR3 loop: CASSPRSRVGNEQFF. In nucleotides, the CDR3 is TGTGCCAGCTCACCCAGGTCCCGGGTGGGAAATGAGCAGTTCTTC.